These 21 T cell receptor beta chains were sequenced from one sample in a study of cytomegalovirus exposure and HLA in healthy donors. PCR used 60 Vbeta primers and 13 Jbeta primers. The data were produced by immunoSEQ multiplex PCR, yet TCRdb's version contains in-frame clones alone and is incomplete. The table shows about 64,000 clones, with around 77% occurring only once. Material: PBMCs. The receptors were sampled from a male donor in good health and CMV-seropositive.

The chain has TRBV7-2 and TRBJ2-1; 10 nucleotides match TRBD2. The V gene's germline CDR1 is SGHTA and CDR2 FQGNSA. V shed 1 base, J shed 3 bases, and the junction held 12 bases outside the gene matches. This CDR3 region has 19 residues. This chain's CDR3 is CASSLGRQQRGGYYNEQFF. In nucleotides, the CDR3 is TGTGCCAGCAGCTTAGGACGTCAGCAGCGGGGGGGCTACTACAATGAGCAGTTCTTC.

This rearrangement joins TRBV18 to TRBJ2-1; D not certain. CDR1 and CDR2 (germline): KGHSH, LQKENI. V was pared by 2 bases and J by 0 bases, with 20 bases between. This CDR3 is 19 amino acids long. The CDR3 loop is CASSPYVVLAASSYNEQFF. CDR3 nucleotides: TGTGCCAGCTCACCATATGTTGTGTTAGCCGCGAGCTCCTACAATGAGCAGTTCTTC. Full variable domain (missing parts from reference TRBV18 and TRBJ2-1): NAGVMQNPRHLVRRRGQEARLRCSPMKGHSHVYWYRQLPEEGLKFMVYLQKENIIDESGMPKERFSAEFPKEGPSILRIQQVVRGDSAAYFCASSPYVVLAASSYNEQFFGPGTRLTVL.

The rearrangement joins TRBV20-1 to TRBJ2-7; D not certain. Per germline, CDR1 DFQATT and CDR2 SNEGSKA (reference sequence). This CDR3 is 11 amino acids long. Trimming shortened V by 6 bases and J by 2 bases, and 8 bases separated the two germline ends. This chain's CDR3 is CSAPSTYEQYF. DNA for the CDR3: TGCAGTGCCCCGAGCACCTACGAGCAGTACTTC.

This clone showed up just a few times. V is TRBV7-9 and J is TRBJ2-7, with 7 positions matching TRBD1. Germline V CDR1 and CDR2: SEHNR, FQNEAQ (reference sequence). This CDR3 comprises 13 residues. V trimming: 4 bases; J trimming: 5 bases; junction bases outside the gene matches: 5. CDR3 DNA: TGTGCCAGCAGCTCGTTGGACAGGCACGAGCAGTACTTC. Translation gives CASSSLDRHEQYF.

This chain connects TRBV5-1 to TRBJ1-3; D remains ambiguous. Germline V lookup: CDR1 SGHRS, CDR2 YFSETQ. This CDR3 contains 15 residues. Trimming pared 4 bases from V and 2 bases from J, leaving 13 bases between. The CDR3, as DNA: TGCGCCAGCAGCCCCGAGAGTGGAGCTGGAAACACCATATATTTT. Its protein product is CASSPESGAGNTIYF. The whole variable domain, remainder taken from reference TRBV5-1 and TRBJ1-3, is KAGVTQTPRYLIKTRGQQVTLSCSPISGHRSVSWYQQTPGQGLQFLFEYFSETQRNKGNFPGRFSGRQFSNSRSEMNVSTLELGDSALYLCASSPESGAGNTIYFGEGSWLTVV.

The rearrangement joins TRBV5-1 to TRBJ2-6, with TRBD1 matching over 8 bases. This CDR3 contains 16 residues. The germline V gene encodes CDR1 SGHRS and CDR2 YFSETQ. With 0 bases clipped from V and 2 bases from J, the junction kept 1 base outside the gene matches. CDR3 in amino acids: CASSLEGQAGANVLTF. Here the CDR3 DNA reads TGCGCCAGCAGCTTGGAGGGACAGGCTGGGGCCAACGTCCTGACTTTC.

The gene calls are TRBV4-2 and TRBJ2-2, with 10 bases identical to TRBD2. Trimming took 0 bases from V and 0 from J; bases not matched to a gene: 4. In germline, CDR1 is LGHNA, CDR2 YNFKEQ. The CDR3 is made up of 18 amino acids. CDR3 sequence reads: CASSQELLAGANTGELFF. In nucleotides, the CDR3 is TGTGCCAGCAGCCAAGAACTGCTAGCGGGGGCGAACACCGGGGAGCTGTTTTTT.

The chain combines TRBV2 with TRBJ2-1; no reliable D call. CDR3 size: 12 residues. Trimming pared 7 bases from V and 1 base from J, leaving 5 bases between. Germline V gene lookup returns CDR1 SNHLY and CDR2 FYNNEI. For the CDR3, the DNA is TGTGCCAGCACTCGGTCCTACAATGAGCAGTTCTTC. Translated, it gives CASTRSYNEQFF.

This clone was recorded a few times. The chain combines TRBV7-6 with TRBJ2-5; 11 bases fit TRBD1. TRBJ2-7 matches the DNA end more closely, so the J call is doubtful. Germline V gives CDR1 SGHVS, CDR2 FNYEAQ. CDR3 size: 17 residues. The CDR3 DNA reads TGTGCCAGCAGCCTAGGAGGAGGGACAGGGGGTACCTACGAGCAGTACTTC. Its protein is CASSLGGGTGGTYEQYF.

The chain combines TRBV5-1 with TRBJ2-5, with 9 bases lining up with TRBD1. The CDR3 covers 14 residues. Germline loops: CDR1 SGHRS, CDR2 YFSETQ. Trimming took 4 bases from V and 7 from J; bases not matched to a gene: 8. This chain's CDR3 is CASSPGTGSATQYF. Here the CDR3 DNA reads TGCGCCAGCAGCCCAGGGACAGGGAGCGCGACCCAGTACTTC. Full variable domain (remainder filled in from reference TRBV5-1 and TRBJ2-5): KAGVTQTPRYLIKTRGQQVTLSCSPISGHRSVSWYQQTPGQGLQFLFEYFSETQRNKGNFPGRFSGRQFSNSRSEMNVSTLELGDSALYLCASSPGTGSATQYFGPGTRLLVL.

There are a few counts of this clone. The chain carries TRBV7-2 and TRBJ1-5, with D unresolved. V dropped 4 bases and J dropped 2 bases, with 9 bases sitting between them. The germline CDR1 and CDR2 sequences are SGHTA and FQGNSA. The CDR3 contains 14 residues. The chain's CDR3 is CASSSLPGNQPQHF. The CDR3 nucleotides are TGTGCCAGCAGCTCCCTTCCGGGCAATCAGCCCCAGCATTTT.

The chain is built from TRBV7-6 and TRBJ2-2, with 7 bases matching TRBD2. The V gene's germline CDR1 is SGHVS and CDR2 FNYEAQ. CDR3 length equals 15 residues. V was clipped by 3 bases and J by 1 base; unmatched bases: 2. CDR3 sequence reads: CASSFGGGNTGELFF. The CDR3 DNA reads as TGTGCCAGCAGCTTCGGCGGGGGGAACACCGGGGAGCTGTTTTTT.

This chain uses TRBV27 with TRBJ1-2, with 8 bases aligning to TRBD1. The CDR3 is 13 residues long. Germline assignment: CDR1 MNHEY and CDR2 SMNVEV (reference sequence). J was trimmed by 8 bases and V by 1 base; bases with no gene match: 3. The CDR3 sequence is CASSLYTGGGYTF. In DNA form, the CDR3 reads TGTGCCAGCAGTTTATACACAGGGGGAGGCTACACCTTC.

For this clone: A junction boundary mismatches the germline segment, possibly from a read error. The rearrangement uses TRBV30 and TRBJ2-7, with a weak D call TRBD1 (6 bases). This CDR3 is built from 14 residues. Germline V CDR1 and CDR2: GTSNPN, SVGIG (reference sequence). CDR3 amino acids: CVWSAQGSSYEQYF. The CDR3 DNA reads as TGTGTCTGGAGTGCTCAGGGGTCTAGCTACGAGCAGTACTTC.

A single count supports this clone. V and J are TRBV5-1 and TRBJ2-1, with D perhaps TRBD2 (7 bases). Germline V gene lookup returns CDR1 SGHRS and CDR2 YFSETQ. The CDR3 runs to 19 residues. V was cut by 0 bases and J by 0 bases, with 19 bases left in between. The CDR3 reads CASSLAGGRGRSSYNEQFF. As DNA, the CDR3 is TGCGCCAGCAGCTTGGCCGGGGGGCGGGGGCGCAGCTCCTACAATGAGCAGTTCTTC. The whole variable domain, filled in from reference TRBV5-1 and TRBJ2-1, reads KAGVTQTPRYLIKTRGQQVTLSCSPISGHRSVSWYQQTPGQGLQFLFEYFSETQRNKGNFPGRFSGRQFSNSRSEMNVSTLELGDSALYLCASSLAGGRGRSSYNEQFFGPGTRLTVL.

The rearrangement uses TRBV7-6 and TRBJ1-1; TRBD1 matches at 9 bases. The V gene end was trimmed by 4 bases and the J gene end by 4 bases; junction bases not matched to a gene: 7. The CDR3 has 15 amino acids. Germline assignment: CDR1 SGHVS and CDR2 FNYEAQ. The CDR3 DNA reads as TGTGCCAGCAGCTCGGGGACAGGGAGGAGCACTGAAGCTTTCTTT. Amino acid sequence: CASSSGTGRSTEAFF.

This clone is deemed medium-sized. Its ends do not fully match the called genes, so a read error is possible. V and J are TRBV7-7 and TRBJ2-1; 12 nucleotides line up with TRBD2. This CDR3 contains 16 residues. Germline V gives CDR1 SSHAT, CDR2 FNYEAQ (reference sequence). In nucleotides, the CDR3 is TGTGCTAGCAGCTTAGGAACTAGCGGGGGGCAAGGTGAGCAGTTCTTC. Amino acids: CASSLGTSGGQGEQFF.

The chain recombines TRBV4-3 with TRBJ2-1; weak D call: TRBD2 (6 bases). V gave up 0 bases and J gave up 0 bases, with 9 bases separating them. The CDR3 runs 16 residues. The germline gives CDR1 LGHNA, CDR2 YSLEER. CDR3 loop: CASSQDAGSSYNEQFF. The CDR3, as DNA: TGCGCCAGCAGCCAAGATGCGGGGAGCTCCTACAATGAGCAGTTCTTC.

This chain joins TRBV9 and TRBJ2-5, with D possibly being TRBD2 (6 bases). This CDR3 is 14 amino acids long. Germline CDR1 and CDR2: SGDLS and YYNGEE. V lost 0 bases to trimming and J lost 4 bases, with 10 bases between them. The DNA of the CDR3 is TGTGCCAGCAGCGTAGACGGAGGGGTAGAGACCCAGTACTTC. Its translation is CASSVDGGVETQYF.

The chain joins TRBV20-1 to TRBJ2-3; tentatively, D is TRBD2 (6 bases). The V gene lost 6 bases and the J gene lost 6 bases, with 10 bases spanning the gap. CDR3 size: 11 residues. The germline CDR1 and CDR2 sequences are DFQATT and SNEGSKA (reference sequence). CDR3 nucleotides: TGCAGTGCCGAGGGACTGGATACGCAGTATTTT. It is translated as CSAEGLDTQYF.

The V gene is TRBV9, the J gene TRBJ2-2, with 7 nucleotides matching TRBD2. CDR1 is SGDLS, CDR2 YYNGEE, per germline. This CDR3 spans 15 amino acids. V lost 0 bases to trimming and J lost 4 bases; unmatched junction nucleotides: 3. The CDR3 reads CASSVGGGVTGELFF. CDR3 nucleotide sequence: TGTGCCAGCAGCGTAGGTGGGGGGGTCACCGGGGAGCTGTTTTTT.